This paragraph reports one T cell receptor beta chain. The sample is drawn from a study of technical replicates of blood from several donors. The data were produced by immunoSEQ multiplex PCR, yet TCRdb's version contains in-frame clones alone and is incomplete. The sample records some 77,000 clones, about 91% being singletons. V gave up 11 bases and J gave up 2 bases; unmatched junction bases: 19. This CDR3 has 17 residues. In germline, CDR1 is MDHEN, CDR2 SYDVKM. The chain couples TRBV28 to TRBJ2-7; TRBD1 aligns across 9 bases. The receptor was isolated from a human donor in good health. Specimen: T cells isolated from PBMCs. CDR3 sequence: CAGSPGQGIGGTYEQYF. The CDR3 nucleotides are TGTGCCGGGTCCCCGGGACAGGGAATCGGCGGGACCTACGAGCAGTACTTC.